This T cell receptor beta chain was recorded in a study of T cell responses to AZD1222 COVID-19 vaccine. Study-wide results and caveats: Only 5 or 6 people who got AZD1222 tested seropositive at baseline. With dominance at 160-218 and 743-854, vaccine-associated CD4 TCRs spanned spike.

Worth noting for this clone: Its antigen is undetermined.

Some second doses came at about 4 weeks and others at about 12 weeks; these were pooled. The table came from immunoSEQ multiplex PCR; TCRdb's copy has only in-frame clones and leaves some out. The sample shows about 94,000 clones, around 85% of them seen only once. The junction had 6 bases not matched to a gene; V was cut back by 7 bases and J by 6 bases. The CDR3 extends over 14 amino acids. The germline CDR1 and CDR2 sequences are SNHLY and FYNNEI. The chain carries TRBV2 and TRBJ2-3; 11 bases fit TRBD1. This sequence originates from an adult who received the AZD1222 COVID-19 vaccine. The sequencing used peripheral blood, collected 28 days after the second AZD1222 dose. CDR3 nucleotide sequence: TGTGCCAGCAAACAGGACAGGGGGCGGGATACGCAGTATTTT. This codes for CASKQDRGRDTQYF.